The 7 T cell receptor beta chains given below trace back to one sample, sequenced in a study of regulatory T cells in long-lasting Graves disease. Combining iRepertoire HTBI primers with Arm-PCR of CDR3 regions, the authors built TCR beta libraries. A single record per CDR3 protein comes from TCRdb applying MiXCR to the multiplex PCR reads. The sample records 400,000 to 500,000 distinct CDR3 sequences, 21% being singletons. Time point reported: persistent/refractory GD, antithyroid drugs over 5 years with positive TRAb. PBMC-extracted RNA yielded the TCR library. The sequences come from peripheral blood mononuclear cells (PBMCs), collected when the disease was refractory, from a patient treated with antithyroid drugs. The receptors come from a female donor with Graves disease.

Only a few counts were recorded for this clonotype. CDR3 DNA: TGTGCCAGCAGCCAACTAGCAAGGGACGGCGAGCAGTACTTC. The encoded protein is CASSQLARDGEQYF. The genes are TRBV14 and TRBJ2-7; D may be TRBD1 or TRBD2 (5 bases each). Deletions cut 2 bases from V and 6 bases from J, with 14 bases between. Germline lookup yields CDR1 SGHDN and CDR2 FVKESK. This CDR3 region has 14 residues.

This chain connects TRBV5-4 to TRBJ2-7; 9 bases map to TRBD1. Looked up from germline, CDR1 is SGHNT and CDR2 is YYREEE (reference sequence). The V segment lost 4 bases and the J segment 2 bases; nucleotides outside the gene matches: 7. The CDR3 runs to 15 residues. This CDR3 reads CASSHGTGPTYEQYF. The CDR3 DNA follows: TGTGCCAGCAGCCATGGGACAGGGCCAACCTACGAGCAGTACTTC.

A few counts support this clonotype. The V and J genes are TRBV7-3 and TRBJ1-2; D uncertain. Trimming left V 5 bases short and J 5 bases short, with 24 bases between. The CDR3 loop spans 17 amino acids. Germline CDR1 SGHTA, CDR2 FQGTGA. Written as DNA, the CDR3 is TGTGCCAGCAGCCCGGATGGGAGTGGTACCTTAGGATATGGCTACACCTTC. It yields the protein CASSPDGSGTLGYGYTF.

About this clonotype itself: At one of its ends the junction is not consistent with the germline gene, which may arise from a read error. The rearrangement uses TRBV3-1 and TRBJ2-2, with D perhaps matching TRBD2 (5 bases). The CDR3 runs to 12 residues. Germline values: CDR1 LGHDT, CDR2 YNNKEL (reference sequence). Here the CDR3 reads CASSQLTGELVF. CDR3 in DNA: TGTGCCAGCAGCCAACTCACCGGGGAGCTGGTTTTT. Supplemented by reference TRBV3-1 and TRBJ2-2, the full variable domain reads DTAVSQTPKYLVTQMGNDKSIKCEQNLGHDTMYWYKQDSKKFLKIMFSYNNKELIINETVPNRFSPKSPDKAHLNLHINSLELGDSAVYFCASSQLTGELVFGEGSRLTVL.

The chain links TRBV2 to TRBJ2-5; TRBD1 aligns across 9 bases. V dropped 8 bases and J dropped 4; count of bases not matched to a gene: 5. This CDR3 is built from 13 residues. Germline CDR1 reads SNHLY; CDR2 reads FYNNEI. The CDR3 reads CASGRDRAETQYF. In DNA, the CDR3 is TGTGCCAGCGGCCGGGACAGGGCAGAGACCCAGTACTTC.

This clonotype showed up just a few times. The genes are TRBV4-1 and TRBJ2-7; D remains unclear. The CDR3 contains 13 residues. Per germline, CDR1 MGHRA and CDR2 YSYEKL. Trimming took off 0 bases at V and 6 bases at J, with 9 bases between the two ends. The CDR3 reads CASSQENYLEQYF. For the CDR3, the DNA is TGCGCCAGCAGCCAAGAAAACTACCTCGAGCAGTACTTC.

In DNA form, the CDR3 reads TGCAGTTCAGAGGACAGGGGGCATCCAGATACGCAGTATTTT. It specifies CSSEDRGHPDTQYF. The chain uses TRBV20-1 and TRBJ2-3; the match to TRBD1 covers 11 bases. This CDR3 is 14 amino acids long. Germline loops: CDR1 DFQATT, CDR2 SNEGSKA (reference sequence). Trimming cost V 8 bases and J 4 bases; bases outside gene matches: 8.